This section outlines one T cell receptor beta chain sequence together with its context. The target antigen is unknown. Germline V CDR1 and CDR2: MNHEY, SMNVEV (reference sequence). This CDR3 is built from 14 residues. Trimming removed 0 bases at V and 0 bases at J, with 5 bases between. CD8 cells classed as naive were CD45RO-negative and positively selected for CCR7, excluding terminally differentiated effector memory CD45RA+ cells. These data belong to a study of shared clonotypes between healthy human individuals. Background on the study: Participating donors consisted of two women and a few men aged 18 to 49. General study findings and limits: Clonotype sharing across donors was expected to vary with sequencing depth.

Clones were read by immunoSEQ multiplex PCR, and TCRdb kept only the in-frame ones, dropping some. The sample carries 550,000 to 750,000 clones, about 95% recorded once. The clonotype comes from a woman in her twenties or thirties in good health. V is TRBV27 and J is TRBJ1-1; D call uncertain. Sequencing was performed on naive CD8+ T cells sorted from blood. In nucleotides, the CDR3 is TGTGCCAGCAGTTTATCGGCGGTGAACACTGAAGCTTTCTTT. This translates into CASSLSAVNTEAFF.